The present TCR beta chain was sequenced within a study of beta chain features in type 1 diabetes. The whole isolated RNA underwent reverse transcription, so sequencing captured expressed TCRB transcripts. The table came from immunoSEQ multiplex PCR; TCRdb's copy has only in-frame clones and leaves some out. Of 250,000 to 350,000 clones in the sample, about 10% were seen once. Study outcomes and limitations: The study found moderately but significantly shorter TCRB CDR3s in all four CD4+ subsets of Type 1 diabetes patients. The study found that naive, central memory and Treg TCRB repertoires appeared more similar in patients than in healthy donors.

CDR1 and CDR2 (germline): MDHEN, SYDVKM. CDR3 size: 14 residues. Losses at the gene ends were 10 bases for V and 1 base for J; bases not matched to a gene: 4. It was via CD45RO/CCR7/CD25/CD127/CD95/CD27 that CD4+ naive, central memory, regulatory and stem cell-like memory cells were sorted. Turning to this clone: What it binds is unknown.

V gene TRBV28 combines with J gene TRBJ2-1; 10 bases map to TRBD2. The sample taken for sequencing was naive CD4+ T cells from blood. The sequence derives from a woman aged 25 to 39 in good health. The CDR3 coding sequence is TGTGCCACCACTAGCGGGACGTCCTACAATGAGCAGTTCTTC. Its translation is CATTSGTSYNEQFF.